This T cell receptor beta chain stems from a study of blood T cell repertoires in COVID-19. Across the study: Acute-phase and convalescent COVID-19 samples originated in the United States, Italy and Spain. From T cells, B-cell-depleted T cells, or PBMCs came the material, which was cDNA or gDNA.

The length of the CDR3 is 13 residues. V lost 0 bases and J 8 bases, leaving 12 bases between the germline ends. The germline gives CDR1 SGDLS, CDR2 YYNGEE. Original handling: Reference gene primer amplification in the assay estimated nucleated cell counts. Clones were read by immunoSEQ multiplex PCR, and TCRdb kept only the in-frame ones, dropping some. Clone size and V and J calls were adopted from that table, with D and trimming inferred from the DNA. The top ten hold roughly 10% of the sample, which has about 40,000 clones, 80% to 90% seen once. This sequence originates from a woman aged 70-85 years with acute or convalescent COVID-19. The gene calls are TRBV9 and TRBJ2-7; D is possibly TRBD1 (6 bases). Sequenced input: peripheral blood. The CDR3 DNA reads TGTGCCAGCAGCGTAGAGCAGGGGTCGAAGCAGTACGTC. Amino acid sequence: CASSVEQGSKQYV.